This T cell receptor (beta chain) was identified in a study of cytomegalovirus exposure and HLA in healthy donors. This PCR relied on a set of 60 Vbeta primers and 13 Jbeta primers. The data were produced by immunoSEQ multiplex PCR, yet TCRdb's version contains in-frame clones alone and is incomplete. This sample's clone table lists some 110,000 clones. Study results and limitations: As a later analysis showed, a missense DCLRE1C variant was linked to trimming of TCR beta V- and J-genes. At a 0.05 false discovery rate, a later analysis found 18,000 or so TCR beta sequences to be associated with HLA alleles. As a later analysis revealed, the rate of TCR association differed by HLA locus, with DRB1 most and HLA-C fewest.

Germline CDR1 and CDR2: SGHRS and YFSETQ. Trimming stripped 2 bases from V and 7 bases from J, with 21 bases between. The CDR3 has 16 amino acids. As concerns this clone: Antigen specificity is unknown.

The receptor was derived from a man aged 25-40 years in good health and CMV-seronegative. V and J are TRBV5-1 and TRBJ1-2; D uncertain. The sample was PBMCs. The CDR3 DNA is TGCGCCAGCAGCTTAGAGCCCGGAGGGTCCTCCACTGGCTACACCTTC. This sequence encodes CASSLEPGGSSTGYTF.